The 8 T cell receptor beta chains below come from one sample, sequenced in a study of lymphopenia after photon versus proton radiotherapy (dated by TCRdb to about 2019). To prepare the library, the immunoSEQ multiplex PCR assay was applied. In TCRdb, the immuneACCESS table is reduced to in-frame sequences with V and J assigned. These tables do not hold every clone; where another copy was compared, an unresolved V gene accounts for under half, and the others remain unexplained. The sample table contains under 30,000 clones; only one count was recorded for approximately 86% of them. Around 50% of the sample belongs to the ten largest clones. Sequencing used peripheral blood, obtained from a patient treated with proton-based radiotherapy. These receptors originate from a woman aged 55-70 years with cholangiocarcinoma. Some clones in this sample may be carry-over from other donors' samples.

V usage is TRBV9 and J usage is TRBJ2-3; perhaps TRBD2 as D (6 bases). Germline V gives CDR1 SGDLS, CDR2 YYNGEE. CDR3 length: 16 amino acids. V shed 2 bases and J shed 0 bases, with 13 bases lying between them. The CDR3 DNA follows: TGTGCCAGCAGCGTGGAGGGAGACAGAAGCACAGATACGCAGTATTTT. Its translation is CASSVEGDRSTDTQYF.

This clone was counted between two and nine times. This sequence joins TRBV7-9 and TRBJ2-1, with TRBD2 as a possible D gene (5 bases). Germline V gene data show CDR1 as SEHNR and CDR2 as FQNEAQ (reference sequence). Between the trimmed V and J ends, which lost 5 bases and 4 bases, there was a span of 12 bases. CDR3 length: 14 amino acids. This CDR3 is CASSESRGYNEQFF. CDR3 bases: TGTGCCAGCAGCGAGTCCCGGGGTTACAATGAGCAGTTCTTC.

The chain couples TRBV10-2 to TRBJ2-7, with 10 bases matching TRBD1. V shed 10 bases and J 2 bases; nucleotides not matched to a gene: 8. The V gene's germline CDR1 is WSHSY and CDR2 SAAADI. The length of the CDR3 is 14 residues. CDR3 amino acids: CATQTGGLAYEQYF. CDR3 sequence (DNA): TGCGCCACCCAGACAGGGGGCCTCGCCTACGAGCAGTACTTC.

The table lists this clone with a count of one. This chain connects TRBV7-9 to TRBJ2-5; 7 bases agree with TRBD2. Unmatched junction bases numbered 10, after V lost 7 bases and J lost 2 bases. The CDR3 covers 15 residues. CDR1 and CDR2 (germline): SEHNR, FQNEAQ (reference sequence). The CDR3 reads CASTASVGGQETQYF. In DNA form, the CDR3 reads TGTGCCAGCACCGCGTCGGTGGGAGGGCAAGAGACCCAGTACTTC.

The chain has TRBV6-6 and TRBJ2-5, with D possibly being TRBD1 (6 bases). The length of the CDR3 is 12 residues. Germline V gene sequence: CDR1 MNHNY, CDR2 SVGAGI (reference sequence). Trimming removed 10 bases at V and 3 bases at J, with 12 bases between. The DNA for the CDR3 is TGTGCCACCTCCAGGGGTAAAGAGACCCAGTACTTC. This gives the protein CATSRGKETQYF.

The chain carries TRBV19 and TRBJ2-1; 8 bases align to TRBD2. Trimming cost V 8 bases and J 3 bases; bases outside gene matches: 6. Germline loops: CDR1 LNHDA, CDR2 SQIVND (reference sequence). The CDR3 contains 14 residues. The chain's CDR3 is CASEAGGHYNEQFF. The CDR3 DNA reads as TGTGCCAGTGAGGCGGGAGGCCACTACAATGAGCAGTTCTTC.

The chain joins TRBV7-2 to TRBJ2-5; D not certain. V was cut by 0 bases and J by 3 bases, with 8 bases left in between. Germline V gives CDR1 SGHTA, CDR2 FQGNSA. The CDR3 runs to 14 residues. The CDR3 DNA reads as TGTGCCAGCAGCTTAGCTGGTCTGAAAGAGACCCAGTACTTC. This gives the protein CASSLAGLKETQYF.

CDR3 DNA: TGCAGCTCCCGGGGCTCCCCGGAAGGGCCGGTAGAGCAGTTCTTC. Translated, it gives CSSRGSPEGPVEQFF. V is TRBV29-1 and J is TRBJ2-1; D is possibly TRBD1 or TRBD2 (5 bases each). The CDR3 totals 15 residues. Germline assignment: CDR1 SQVTM and CDR2 ANQGSEA. V was shortened by 8 bases and J by 10 bases, with 27 bases between the two germline ends.